The entry below describes one T cell receptor (beta chain). This sample stems from a study of blood T cell repertoires in COVID-19. Study at large: Researchers got acute and convalescent COVID-19 samples from the United States, Italy and Spain.

Measured with immunoSEQ multiplex PCR; TCRdb has only the in-frame clones, and not every one. The sample has tens of thousands of clones; 88% are singletons. Germline V lookup: CDR1 SGHTA, CDR2 FQGNSA. This CDR3 spans 14 amino acids. Trimming removed 0 bases from V and 5 bases from J, with 11 bases in between. Seattle's enrolled individuals joined amid active infection and were then monitored longitudinally. The sequencing input was peripheral blood. The sequence derives from a woman in her sixties with COVID-19, enrolled during active disease. This chain connects TRBV7-2 to TRBJ2-7; D may be TRBD1 (7 bases). CDR3 DNA: TGTGCCAGCAGCTTAGCAGGGGGCGGGAACGAGCAGTACTTC. Protein sequence: CASSLAGGGNEQYF. The full variable domain, completed using reference TRBV7-2 and TRBJ2-7, is GAGVSQSPSNKVTEKGKDVELRCDPISGHTALYWYRQSLGQGLEFLIYFQGNSAPDKSGLPSDRFSAERTGGSVSTLTIQRTQQEDSAVYLCASSLAGGGNEQYFGPGTRLTVT.